This TCR beta chain was observed in a study of blood T cell repertoires in COVID-19. About the study: Sites in the United States, Italy and Spain provided acute and convalescent COVID-19 samples. PBMCs, B-cell-depleted T cells, or T cells provided the cDNA or gDNA that made up the material.

Assay: immunoSEQ multiplex PCR; the TCRdb copy retains only in-frame clones and omits some. The table records 140,000 to 150,000 clones, over 75% of them present only once. This clone was seen just once. Enrollment of patients from Seattle took place during active infection, with longitudinal follow-up. The TCR was taken from a woman aged 55-70 years with COVID-19, enrolled during active disease. The sequenced material came from peripheral blood.

The CDR3 nucleotides are TGCGCCAGCAGCTGGGCCGGACAGGGGGCCCGGGGCACTGAAGCTTTCTTT. This translates into CASSWAGQGARGTEAFF. V is TRBV5-1 and J is TRBJ1-1; TRBD1 aligns across 11 bases. The CDR3 loop spans 17 amino acids. Germline trimming cut 3 bases from V and 4 bases from J; bases unmatched to any gene: 11. Looked up from germline, CDR1 is SGHRS and CDR2 is YFSETQ. The variable domain in full, with the rest retrieved from reference TRBV5-1 and TRBJ1-1, is KAGVTQTPRYLIKTRGQQVTLSCSPISGHRSVSWYQQTPGQGLQFLFEYFSETQRNKGNFPGRFSGRQFSNSRSEMNVSTLELGDSALYLCASSWAGQGARGTEAFFGQGTRLTVV.